These 8 T cell receptor beta chains were sequenced from one sample in a study of CD8+CD57+ T cells in acquired aplastic anemia. Using genomic DNA as the template, TCR beta VDJ and CDR3 profiling was carried out. TCRdb reprocessed the reads with MiXCR, giving one entry per CDR3 protein. The data contain about 81,000 distinct CDR3 sequences, approximately 46% of them singletons. The material sequenced was sorted CD4+, CD8+, or CD8+CD57+ T cells (not recorded which) from PBMCs. These receptors were obtained from a human donor in good health, serving as a control.

This clonotype was observed at least ten times. This chain uses TRBV6-5 with TRBJ2-7, with D hard to call. The CDR3 is 14 amino acids. V shed 0 bases and J shed 2 bases, with 8 bases lying between them. Germline CDR1 is MNHEY and CDR2 is SVGAGI. CDR3 protein: CASSYSGRTYEQYF. The DNA for the CDR3 is TGTGCCAGCAGTTACTCGGGCCGGACCTACGAGCAGTACTTC.

This clonotype was counted at least ten times. This chain uses TRBV19 with TRBJ1-1; the D gene is possibly TRBD1 (6 bases). The V and J ends lost 10 bases and 8 bases respectively, with 17 bases between them. The CDR3 has 12 residues. Germline CDR1 reads LNHDA; CDR2 reads SQIVND (reference sequence). The CDR3 sequence: CATLTGDREAFF. Here the CDR3 DNA reads TGTGCCACCCTAACGGGAGACAGGGAAGCTTTCTTT.

The V gene is TRBV6-1, the J gene TRBJ2-2; TRBD1 or TRBD2 may be the D gene (5 bases each). V was clipped by 1 base and J by 5 bases, with 11 bases between them. CDR1 and CDR2 from the germline V gene are MNHNS and SASEGT. This CDR3 is 15 amino acids long. The CDR3 DNA follows: TGTGCCAGCAGTGAAGTGGGGGAGAGGACCGGGGAGCTGTTTTTT. Protein product: CASSEVGERTGELFF.

The sample holds a few counts of this clonotype. The rearrangement joins TRBV12-5 to TRBJ2-2; no reliable D call. This CDR3 is 13 amino acids long. The V end was cut by 5 bases, the J end by 5 bases, with 9 bases between. Germline lookup yields CDR1 LGHNT and CDR2 FRNRAP. The CDR3: CASGPDGTGELFF. The CDR3 bases are TGTGCTAGTGGTCCGGACGGGACCGGGGAGCTGTTTTTT.

The chain joins TRBV19 to TRBJ2-7, with D possibly being TRBD2 (6 bases). The V end lost 3 bases, the J end lost 5 bases, and 8 bases lay between the germline ends. The CDR3 length is 12 residues. CDR1 LNHDA and CDR2 SQIVND come from the germline V gene (reference sequence). The CDR3 sequence is CASSIGGNEQYF. The CDR3 DNA is TGTGCCAGTAGTATCGGGGGAAACGAGCAGTACTTC.

This clonotype was counted ten times or more. One junction end does not reproduce the germline sequence, and a read error may be involved. This chain links TRBV25-1 with TRBJ2-3, with 10 positions matching TRBD2. Germline-derived CDR1 and CDR2 are MGHDK and SYGVNS. The CDR3 loop spans 16 amino acids. The DNA for the CDR3 is TGCGCCAGCAGCCAAGGTCTAGCGGGAGTTTTAGATACGCAGTATTTT. This encodes CASSQGLAGVLDTQYF.

Points on this clonotype: Being one base from a much bigger clone, this may be a read error. This chain joins TRBV7-9 and TRBJ1-1; D is ambiguous. This CDR3 comprises 14 residues. The germline V gene encodes CDR1 SEHNR and CDR2 FQNEAQ (reference sequence). The CDR3 region is CASSLWGENTEASF. The CDR3 DNA is TGTGCCAGCAGCTTATGGGGAGAGAACACTGAAGCTTCCTTT. Using reference TRBV7-9 and TRBJ1-1 for the parts outside the CDR3, the full variable domain is DTGVSQNPRHKITKRGQNVTFRCDPISEHNRLYWYRQTLGQGPEFLTYFQNEAQLEKSRLLSDRFSAERPKGSFSTLEIQRTEQGDSAMYLCASSLWGENTEASFGQGTRLTVV.

This clonotype was observed at least ten times. This rearrangement joins TRBV4-1 to TRBJ2-7; possible D gene TRBD1, 6 bases. CDR3 length: 15 amino acids. CDR1 is MGHRA and CDR2 is YSYEKL in the germline V gene. Trimming removed 2 bases from V and 2 bases from J, with 13 bases in between. CDR3 loop: CASSQPGRGAYEQYF. The CDR3 nucleotides read TGCGCCAGCAGCCAACCGGGCAGGGGAGCCTACGAGCAGTACTTC.